These T cell receptor beta chains were read from a single sample in a study of patients and donors after allogeneic stem cell transplantation. TCRdb analysed the RT-PCR reads with MiXCR anew, one entry per CDR3 protein. The sample shows approximately 150,000 distinct CDR3 sequences, about two fifths of them seen only once. The specimen sequenced was blood, either unsorted or a sorted T cell fraction (not recorded which). Receptors were obtained from a human donor who was either an allogeneic HSCT recipient or a stem cell or donor lymphocyte infusion donor (not recorded which). It is not recorded whose cells these are; they may come from a transplant donor. Each CDR3 is given with its conserved first and last residue. A D gene is named only where the DNA matches it firmly. Some rows mark clone size as missing; the rest say once, few, many or name a class of expanded clone.

TRBJ2-5 - few TRBV12-3/TRBV12-4 TGTGCCAGCAGCCCTTCGTTTACACAAGAGACCCAGTACTTC CASSPSFTQETQYF
TRBJ2-1 - - TRBV3-1 TGTGCCAGCAGCCCCTTCGTGTACAATGAGCAGTTCTTC CASSPFVYNEQFF
TRBJ2-3 - - TRBV9 TGTGCCAGCAGTAGCAGAGTCACAGATACGCAGTATTTT CASSSRVTDTQYF
TRBJ1-2 - - TRBV15 TGTGCCACCAGCAGACCCCCTAACTATGGCTACACCTTC CATSRPPNYGYTF
TRBJ2-7 - - TRBV9 TGTGCCAGCAGCGTAGACGGCAGGGCCCACGAGCAGTACTTC CASSVDGRAHEQYF
TRBJ1-5 - - TRBV15 TGTGCCACCAGCAGACTATGGACAGAGGAGCAGCCCCAGCATTTT CATSRLWTEEQPQHF
TRBJ1-1 TRBD1 - TRBV12-5 TGTGCTAGTGGTTTGGGGACAGGGTTAGGCCTTGCTGAAGCTTTCTTT CASGLGTGLGLAEAFF
TRBJ2-1 TRBD1 - TRBV5-1 TGCGCCAGCAGCTCGGGACAGGGTATAGGCAATGAGCAGTTCTTC CASSSGQGIGNEQFF
TRBJ1-3 - - TRBV20-1 TGCAGTGCCCTAGGTCCCAGGTGGACTGGAAACACCATATATTTT CSALGPRWTGNTIYF
TRBJ1-6 - - TRBV4-3 TGCGCCAGCAGCCCAAGGACATGGGGTCCACCCCTCCACTTT CASSPRTWGPPLHF
TRBJ1-1 - few TRBV7-8 TGTGCCAGCACCCGAGTTTCGAACACTGAAGCTTTCTTT CASTRVSNTEAFF
TRBJ1-2 - - TRBV12-3/TRBV12-4 TGTGCCAGCAGTTTGGAGGGACACTATGGCTACACCTTC CASSLEGHYGYTF
TRBJ1-1 TRBD1 few TRBV20-1 TGCAGTGCTTTCCGGGACAGGGGGCAAGAAGTTTTCTTT CSAFRDRGQEVFF
TRBJ1-6 - few TRBV20-1 TGCAGTGCTAGAGATTGGGGGGACCTCTCCTATAATTCACCCCTCCACTTT CSARDWGDLSYNSPLHF
TRBJ1-2 - few TRBV12-3/TRBV12-4 TGTGCCAGCAGTTCAACAAACTATGGCTACACCTTC CASSSTNYGYTF
TRBJ1-2 TRBD1 few TRBV20-1 TGCAGTGCTACCGGACAGGGAAACCCTTACTATGGCTACACCTTC CSATGQGNPYYGYTF
TRBJ2-3 TRBD2 once TRBV5-1 TGCGCCAGCAGCCTGGGACTAGCGGGGGGTAACACAGATACGCAGTATTTT CASSLGLAGGNTDTQYF
TRBJ1-2 - once TRBV12-3/TRBV12-4 TGTGCGACGGAGGAGTGGGATGGCTACACCTTC CATEEWDGYTF
TRBJ2-5 - once TRBV9 TGTGCCAGCAGCACAGAGGGTGGGGACAACCAAGAGACCCAGTACTTC CASSTEGGDNQETQYF
TRBJ1-2 - - TRBV12-3/TRBV12-4 TGTGCCAGCAGTTTTTTCAGGGATAGCTACTATGGCTACACCTTC CASSFFRDSYYGYTF